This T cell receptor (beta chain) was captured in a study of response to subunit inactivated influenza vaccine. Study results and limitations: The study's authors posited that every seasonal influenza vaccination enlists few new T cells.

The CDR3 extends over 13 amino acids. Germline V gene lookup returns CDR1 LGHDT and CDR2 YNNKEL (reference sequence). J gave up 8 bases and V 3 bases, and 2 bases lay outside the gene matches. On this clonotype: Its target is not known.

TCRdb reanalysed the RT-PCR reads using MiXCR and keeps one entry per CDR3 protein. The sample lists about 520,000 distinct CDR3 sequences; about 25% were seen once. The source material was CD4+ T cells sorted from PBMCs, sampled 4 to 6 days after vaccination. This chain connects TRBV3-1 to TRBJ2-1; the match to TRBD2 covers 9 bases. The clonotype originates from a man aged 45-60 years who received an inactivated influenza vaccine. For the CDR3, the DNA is TGTGCCAGCAGCCAGTTAGCGGGAGATGAGCAGTTCTTC. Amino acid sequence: CASSQLAGDEQFF.